This TCR beta chain was sequenced for a study of cytomegalovirus exposure and HLA in healthy donors. Across the whole study: When roughly 420 donors were genotyped, roughly four fifths of them were found to fall in the Caucasian-associated ancestry cluster.

This CDR3 spans 13 amino acids. Germline V lookup: CDR1 MDHEN, CDR2 SYDVKM. Trimming took 10 bases from V and 2 from J; bases not matched to a gene: 7. Primers included in the PCR were 60 Vbeta and 13 Jbeta primers. As originally analysed: Among the unique TCR beta chains that a later analysis counted, about 85 million in all, roughly 11 million were shared. Assay: immunoSEQ multiplex PCR; the TCRdb copy retains only in-frame clones and omits some. V and J calls and clone size follow that table, whereas D and trimming were derived from the DNA. This table holds 150,000 to 200,000 clones, roughly 87% found once.

The clonotype comes from a man aged 45 to 65 in good health and CMV-seropositive. The J gene is TRBJ2-7, the V gene TRBV28; 8 bases align to TRBD1. Sequencing used PBMCs. DNA for the CDR3: TGTGCCACCCACGGACAGGGAACCTACGAGCAGTACTTC. Protein sequence: CATHGQGTYEQYF.